This T cell receptor beta chain came from a study of T cells in Graves' hyperthyroidism and ophthalmopathy. What was amplified from RNA transcripts were TCR beta CDR3 regions. HTBI primers drove first-round RT-PCR of the TCR CDR3. TCRdb re-derived calls from the multiplex PCR reads in MiXCR, one entry per CDR3 protein. The sample carries more than 550,000 distinct CDR3 sequences, 15% to 20% recorded once. Trimming cost V 8 bases and J 4 bases; bases outside gene matches: 14. Germline V CDR1 and CDR2: MGHDK, SYGVNS. This CDR3 spans 16 amino acids. Specimen: blood. The TCR originated in a man aged 50-60 years with Graves' hyperthyroidism. This chain uses TRBV25-1 with TRBJ2-7; 10 positions match TRBD2. In DNA form, the CDR3 reads TGTGCCAGCGGGGGTTGGGGCTCTAGCGGGAGTTACGAGCAGTACTTC. This translates into CASGGWGSSGSYEQYF.